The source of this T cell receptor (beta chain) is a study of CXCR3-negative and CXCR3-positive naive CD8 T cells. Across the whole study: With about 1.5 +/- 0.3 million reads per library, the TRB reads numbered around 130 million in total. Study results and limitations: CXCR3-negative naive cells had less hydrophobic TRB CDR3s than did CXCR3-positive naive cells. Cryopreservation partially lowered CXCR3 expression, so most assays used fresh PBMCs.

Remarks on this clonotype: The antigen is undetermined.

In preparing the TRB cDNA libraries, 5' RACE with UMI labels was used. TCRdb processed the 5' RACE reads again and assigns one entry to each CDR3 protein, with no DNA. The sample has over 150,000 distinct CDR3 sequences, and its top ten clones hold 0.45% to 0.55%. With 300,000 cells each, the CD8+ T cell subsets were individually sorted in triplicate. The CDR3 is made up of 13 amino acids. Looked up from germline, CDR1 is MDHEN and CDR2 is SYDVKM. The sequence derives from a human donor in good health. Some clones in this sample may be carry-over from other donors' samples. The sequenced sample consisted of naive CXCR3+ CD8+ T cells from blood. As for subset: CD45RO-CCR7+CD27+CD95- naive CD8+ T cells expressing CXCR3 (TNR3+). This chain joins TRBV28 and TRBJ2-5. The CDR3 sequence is CASLSVLGETQYF.